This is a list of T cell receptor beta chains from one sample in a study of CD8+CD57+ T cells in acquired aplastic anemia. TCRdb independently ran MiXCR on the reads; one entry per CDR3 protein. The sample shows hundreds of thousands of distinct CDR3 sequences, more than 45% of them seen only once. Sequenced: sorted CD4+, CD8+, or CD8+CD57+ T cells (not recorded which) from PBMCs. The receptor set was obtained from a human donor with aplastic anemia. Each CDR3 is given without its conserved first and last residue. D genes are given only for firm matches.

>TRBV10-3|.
AISGEILETQY
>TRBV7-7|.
ASSLDRATDTQY
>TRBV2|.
ASIGLADEQF
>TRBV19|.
ASSVLLFGNTGELF
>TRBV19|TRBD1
ASSIAGGGTEAFYGYT
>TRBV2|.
ASKGQTTNEKLF
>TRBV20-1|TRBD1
SARDVDRGLYGYT
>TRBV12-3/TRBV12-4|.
ASSSPQGAGVTEAF
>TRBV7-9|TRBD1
ASSLVGQRDPPLH
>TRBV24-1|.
ATSDVTGTGANVLT
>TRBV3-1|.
ASSPFRDPGTEQY
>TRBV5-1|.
ASFGGFDEQY
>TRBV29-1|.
SVETGERYEQY
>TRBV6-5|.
ASSYFHATGELF
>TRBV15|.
ATSRGPNQPQH
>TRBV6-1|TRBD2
ASSDAEAGGYEQY
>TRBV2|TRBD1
ASSEAWTGTEAF
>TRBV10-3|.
AIRDATYNEQF
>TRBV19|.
ASSIGRTGYEQF
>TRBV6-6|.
ASSEGWMFYGYT
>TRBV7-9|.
ASSNRDRNQPLH
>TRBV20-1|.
SVRAGGPGNTIY
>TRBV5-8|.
ASSSSDNPYEQY
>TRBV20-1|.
SARATVGNTIY
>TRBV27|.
ASSLGNTGAPLH
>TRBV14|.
ASSPGRAMAQY
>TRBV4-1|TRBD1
ASSQPDRGTDTQY
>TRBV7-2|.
ASSLGPPGGANVLT
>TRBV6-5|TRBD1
ASRWTGNYGYT
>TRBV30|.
AWSGGPPPEAF
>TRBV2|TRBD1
ASRRAGGYGYT
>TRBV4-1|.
ASSQVESGGNEQY
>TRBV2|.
ASSETGPNSNQPQH
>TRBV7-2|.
ASSLSIGRGGNTIY
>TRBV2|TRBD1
ASRLWGQGSTGTQY
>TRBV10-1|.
ASSGYNSPLH
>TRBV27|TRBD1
ASTPGTGEGYT
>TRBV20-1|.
SARDYNTGIITDTQY
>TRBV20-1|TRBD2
SARDGTSGSTDEQF
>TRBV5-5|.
ASSLSYEQF
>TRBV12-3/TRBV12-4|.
ASQDEPRTSEAL
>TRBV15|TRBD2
ATSGVAGEAQY
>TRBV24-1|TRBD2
ATSESREGSIQY
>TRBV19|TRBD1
ASRGTGHTEAF
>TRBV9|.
ASSVGLSTEAF
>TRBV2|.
ASRQGFYGYT
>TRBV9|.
ASGRDSGNTIY
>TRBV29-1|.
SSPRDRRTYEQY
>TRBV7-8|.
ASSSGGAHSNQPQH
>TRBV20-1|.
SASFGERYTEAF
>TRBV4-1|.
ASSQESGGAGGYT
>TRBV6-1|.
ASTTGRLGYT